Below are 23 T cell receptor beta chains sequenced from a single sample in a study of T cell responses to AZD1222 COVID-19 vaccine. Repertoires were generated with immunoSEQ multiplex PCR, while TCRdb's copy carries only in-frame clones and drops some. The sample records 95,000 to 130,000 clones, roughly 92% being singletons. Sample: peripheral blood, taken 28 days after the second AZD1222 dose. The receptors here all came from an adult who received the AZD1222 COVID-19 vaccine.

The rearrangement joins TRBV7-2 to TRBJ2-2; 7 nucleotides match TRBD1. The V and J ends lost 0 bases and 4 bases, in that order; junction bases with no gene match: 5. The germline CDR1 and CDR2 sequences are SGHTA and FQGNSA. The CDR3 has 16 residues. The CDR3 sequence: CASSLATGATTGELFF. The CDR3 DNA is TGTGCCAGCAGCTTAGCTACAGGGGCAACCACCGGGGAGCTGTTTTTT. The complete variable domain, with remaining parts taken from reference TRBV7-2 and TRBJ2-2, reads GAGVSQSPSNKVTEKGKDVELRCDPISGHTALYWYRQSLGQGLEFLIYFQGNSAPDKSGLPSDRFSAERTGGSVSTLTIQRTQQEDSAVYLCASSLATGATTGELFFGEGSRLTVL.

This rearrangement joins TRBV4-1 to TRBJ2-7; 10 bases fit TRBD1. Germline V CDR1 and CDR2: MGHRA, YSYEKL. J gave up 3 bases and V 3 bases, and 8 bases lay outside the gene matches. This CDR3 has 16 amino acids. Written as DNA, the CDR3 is TGCGCCAGCAGCCAGATCCGGGACAGGGGATTCTACGAGCAGTACTTC. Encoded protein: CASSQIRDRGFYEQYF.

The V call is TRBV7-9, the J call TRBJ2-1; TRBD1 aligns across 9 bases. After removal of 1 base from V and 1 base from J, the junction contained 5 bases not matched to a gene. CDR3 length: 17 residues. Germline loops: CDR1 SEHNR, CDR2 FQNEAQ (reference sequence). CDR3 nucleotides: TGTGCCAGCAGCTTAGGGCCGGGACAGGGATCCTACAATGAGCAGTTCTTC. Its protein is CASSLGPGQGSYNEQFF. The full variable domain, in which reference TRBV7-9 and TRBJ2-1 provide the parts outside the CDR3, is DTGVSQNPRHKITKRGQNVTFRCDPISEHNRLYWYRQTLGQGPEFLTYFQNEAQLEKSRLLSDRFSAERPKGSFSTLEIQRTEQGDSAMYLCASSLGPGQGSYNEQFFGPGTRLTVL.

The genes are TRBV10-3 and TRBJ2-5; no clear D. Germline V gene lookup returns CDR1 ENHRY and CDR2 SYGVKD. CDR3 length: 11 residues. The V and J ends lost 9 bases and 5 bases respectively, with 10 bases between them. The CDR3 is CAIRVGETQYF. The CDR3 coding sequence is TGTGCCATAAGGGTGGGGGAGACCCAGTACTTC.

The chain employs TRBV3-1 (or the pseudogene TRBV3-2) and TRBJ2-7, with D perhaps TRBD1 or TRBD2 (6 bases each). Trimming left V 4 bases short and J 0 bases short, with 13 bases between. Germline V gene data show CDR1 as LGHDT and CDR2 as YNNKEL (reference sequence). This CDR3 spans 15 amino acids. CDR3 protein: CASSPIGGSSYEQYF. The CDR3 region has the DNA TGTGCCAGCAGCCCCATCGGGGGCAGCTCCTACGAGCAGTACTTC.

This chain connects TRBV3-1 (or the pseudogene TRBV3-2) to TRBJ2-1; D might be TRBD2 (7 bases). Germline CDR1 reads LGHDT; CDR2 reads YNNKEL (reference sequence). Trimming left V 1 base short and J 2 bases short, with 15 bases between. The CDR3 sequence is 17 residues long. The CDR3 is CASSQAGGGGPYNEQFF. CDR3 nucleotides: TGTGCCAGCAGCCAAGCCGGTGGGGGGGGCCCCTACAATGAGCAGTTCTTC.

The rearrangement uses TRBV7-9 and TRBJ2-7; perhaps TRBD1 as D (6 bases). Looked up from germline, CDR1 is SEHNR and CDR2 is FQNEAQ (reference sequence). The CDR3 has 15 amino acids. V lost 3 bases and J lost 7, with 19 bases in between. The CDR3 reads CASSFSERSQGEQYF. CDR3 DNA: TGTGCCAGCAGCTTCTCCGAGCGGTCCCAGGGGGAGCAGTACTTC.

CDR3 DNA: TGTGCCAGCAGCAAAGTGGAACATCACCTAGAGGCCTACGAGCAGTACTTC. This sequence encodes CASSKVEHHLEAYEQYF. The V gene is TRBV21-1, the J gene TRBJ2-7; the D segment call TRBD2 is taken from the table without a DNA check. TRBV21-1 is noted as a pseudogene. The CDR3 length is 17 residues.

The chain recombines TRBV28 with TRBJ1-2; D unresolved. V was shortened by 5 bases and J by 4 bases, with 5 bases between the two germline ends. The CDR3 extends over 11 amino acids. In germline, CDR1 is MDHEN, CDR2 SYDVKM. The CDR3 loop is CASSAIYGYTF. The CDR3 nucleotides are TGTGCCAGCAGTGCCATCTATGGCTACACCTTC.

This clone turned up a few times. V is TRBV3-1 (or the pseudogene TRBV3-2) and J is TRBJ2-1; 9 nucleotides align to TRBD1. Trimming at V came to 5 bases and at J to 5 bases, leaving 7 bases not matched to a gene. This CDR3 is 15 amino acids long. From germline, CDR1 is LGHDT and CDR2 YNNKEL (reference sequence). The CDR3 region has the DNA TGTGCCAGCAGCAATTCTGGGACAGGGAACAATGAGCAGTTCTTC. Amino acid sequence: CASSNSGTGNNEQFF.

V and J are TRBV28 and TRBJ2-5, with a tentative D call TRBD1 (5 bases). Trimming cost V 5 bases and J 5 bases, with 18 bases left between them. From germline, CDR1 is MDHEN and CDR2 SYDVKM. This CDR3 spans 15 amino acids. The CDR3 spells CASSQGGAGGETQYF. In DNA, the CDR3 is TGTGCCAGCAGTCAGGGCGGCGCCGGTGGGGAGACCCAGTACTTC.

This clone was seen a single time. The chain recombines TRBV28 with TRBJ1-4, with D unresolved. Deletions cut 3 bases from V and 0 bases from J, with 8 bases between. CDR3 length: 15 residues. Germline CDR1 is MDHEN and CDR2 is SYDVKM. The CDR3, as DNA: TGTGCCAGCAGTTTCGACAAATCAACTAATGAAAAACTGTTTTTT. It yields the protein CASSFDKSTNEKLFF.

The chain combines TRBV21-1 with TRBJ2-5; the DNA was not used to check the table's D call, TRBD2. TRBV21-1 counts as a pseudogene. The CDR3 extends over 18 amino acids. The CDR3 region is CASSLPGLAGAGKETQYF. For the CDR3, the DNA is TGTGCCAGCAGCTTACCGGGACTAGCGGGAGCTGGGAAAGAGACCCAGTACTTC.

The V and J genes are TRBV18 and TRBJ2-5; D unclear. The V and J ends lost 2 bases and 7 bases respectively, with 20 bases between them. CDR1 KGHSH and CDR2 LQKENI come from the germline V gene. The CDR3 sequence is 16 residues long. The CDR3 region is CASSPAETGLSATQYF. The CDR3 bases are TGTGCCAGCTCACCAGCGGAGACTGGGCTCTCTGCGACCCAGTACTTC.

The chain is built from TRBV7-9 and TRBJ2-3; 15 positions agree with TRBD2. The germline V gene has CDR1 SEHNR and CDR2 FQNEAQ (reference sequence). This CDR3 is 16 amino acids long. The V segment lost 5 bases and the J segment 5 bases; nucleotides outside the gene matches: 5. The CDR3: CASSPGLAGGLDTQYF. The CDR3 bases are TGTGCCAGCAGCCCGGGACTAGCGGGAGGTTTAGATACGCAGTATTTT. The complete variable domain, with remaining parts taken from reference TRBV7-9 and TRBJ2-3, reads DTGVSQNPRHKITKRGQNVTFRCDPISEHNRLYWYRQTLGQGPEFLTYFQNEAQLEKSRLLSDRFSAERPKGSFSTLEIQRTEQGDSAMYLCASSPGLAGGLDTQYFGPGTRLTVL.

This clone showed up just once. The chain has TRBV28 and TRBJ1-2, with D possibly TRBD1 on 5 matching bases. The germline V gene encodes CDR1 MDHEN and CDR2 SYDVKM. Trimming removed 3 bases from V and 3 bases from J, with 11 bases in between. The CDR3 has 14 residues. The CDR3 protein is CASSFPGMDYGYTF. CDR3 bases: TGTGCCAGCAGTTTCCCAGGGATGGACTATGGCTACACCTTC.

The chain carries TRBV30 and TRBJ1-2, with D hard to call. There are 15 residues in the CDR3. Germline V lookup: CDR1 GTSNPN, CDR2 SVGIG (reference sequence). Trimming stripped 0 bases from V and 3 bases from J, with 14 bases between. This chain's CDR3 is CAWSVWRLWDYGYTF. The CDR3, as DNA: TGTGCCTGGAGTGTATGGCGGCTATGGGACTATGGCTACACCTTC.

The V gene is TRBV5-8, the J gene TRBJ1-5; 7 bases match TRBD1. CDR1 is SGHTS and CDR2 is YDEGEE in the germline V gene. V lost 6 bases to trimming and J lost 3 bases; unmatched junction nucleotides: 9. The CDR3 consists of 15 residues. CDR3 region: CASIRNRGPNQPQHF. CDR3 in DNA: TGTGCCAGCATCCGCAACAGGGGACCCAATCAGCCCCAGCATTTT.

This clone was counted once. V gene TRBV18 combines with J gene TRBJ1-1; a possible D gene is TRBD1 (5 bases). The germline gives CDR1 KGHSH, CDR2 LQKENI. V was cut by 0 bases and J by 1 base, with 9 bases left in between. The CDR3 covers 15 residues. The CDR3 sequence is CASSPPGPRNTEAFF. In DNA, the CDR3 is TGTGCCAGCTCACCACCGGGACCTAGGAACACTGAAGCTTTCTTT.

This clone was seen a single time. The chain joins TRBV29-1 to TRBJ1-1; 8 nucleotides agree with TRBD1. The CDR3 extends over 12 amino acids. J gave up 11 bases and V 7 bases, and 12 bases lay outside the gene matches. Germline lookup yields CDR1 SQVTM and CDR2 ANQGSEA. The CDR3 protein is CSGISDRGLAFF. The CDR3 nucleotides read TGCAGCGGCATAAGTGACAGGGGTCTTGCTTTCTTT.

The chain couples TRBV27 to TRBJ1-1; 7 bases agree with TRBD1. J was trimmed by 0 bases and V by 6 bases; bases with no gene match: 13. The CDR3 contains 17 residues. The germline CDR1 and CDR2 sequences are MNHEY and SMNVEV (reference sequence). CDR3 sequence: CASRKGTGTVMNTEAFF. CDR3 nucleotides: TGTGCCAGCAGGAAAGGAACCGGGACAGTCATGAACACTGAAGCTTTCTTT.

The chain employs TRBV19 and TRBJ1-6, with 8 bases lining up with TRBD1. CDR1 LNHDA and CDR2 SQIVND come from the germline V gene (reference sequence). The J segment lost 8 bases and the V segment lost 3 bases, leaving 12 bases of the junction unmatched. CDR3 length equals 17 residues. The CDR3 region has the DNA TGTGCCAGTAGTATCCCCCGGACAGGGACTGGGGATTCACCCCTCCACTTT. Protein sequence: CASSIPRTGTGDSPLHF.

The CDR3 DNA reads TGTGCCGGCTGCTACGAGCAGTACTTC. Protein: CAGCYEQYF. The rearrangement joins TRBV6-4 to TRBJ2-7; no clear D. Germline-derived CDR1 and CDR2 are MRHNA and SNTAGT. The ends were cut back, 11 bases at V and 3 bases at J, with 5 bases in the middle. This CDR3 contains 9 residues.